This T cell receptor (beta chain) was documented in a study of OX40 agonist ivuxolimab in advanced cancers. Findings of the study overall: Low normalized T-cell clonal expansion was also seen in some nonresponders.

Germline CDR1 SGHVS, CDR2 FNYEAQ. The CDR3 is 16 residues long. V was clipped by 5 bases and J by 6 bases; unmatched bases: 6. Produced via immunoSEQ multiplex PCR; TCRdb's table is partial and in-frame only. Among roughly 24,000 clones listed, roughly 90% were seen once. In regard to this clone: Its antigen is not known.

The specimen was CD4+ or CD8+ T cells sorted from blood, collected in a trial of the OX40 agonist ivuxolimab. V usage is TRBV7-6 and J usage is TRBJ2-2; 13 bases line up with TRBD2. This sequence was found in an adult with an advanced solid tumor such as melanoma, head and neck, liver or kidney cancer. This CDR3 reads CASSRTSGGVPGELFF. The CDR3 nucleotides read TGTGCCAGCAGCCGAACTAGCGGGGGGGTCCCCGGGGAGCTGTTTTTT.